The clone carrying this T cell receptor beta chain was detected a few times. What it binds is unknown. The primer mix had 60 Vbeta and 13 Jbeta primers. Assay used: immunoSEQ multiplex PCR; TCRdb lists only in-frame clones, some missing. This sample has roughly 120,000 clones; about 16% occur once, and the top ten carry 1.9%. This record comes from a study of cytomegalovirus exposure and HLA in healthy donors. Study-level points and caveats: Researchers reportedly found TCR beta sequences accurately predicted most subjects' HLA-A and HLA-B alleles.

V dropped 7 bases and J dropped 8 bases, with 18 bases sitting between them. CDR3 length equals 14 residues. CDR1 is SGHTA, CDR2 FQGNSA, per germline. The sequencing sample was made of PBMCs. This clonotype was sampled from a woman younger than 35 in good health and CMV-seronegative. The chain links TRBV7-2 to TRBJ2-1; perhaps TRBD1 as D (6 bases). As DNA, the CDR3 is TGTGCCAGCAAGGGGGAACCGGTTTCTGATGAGCAGTTCTTC. The encoded protein is CASKGEPVSDEQFF.